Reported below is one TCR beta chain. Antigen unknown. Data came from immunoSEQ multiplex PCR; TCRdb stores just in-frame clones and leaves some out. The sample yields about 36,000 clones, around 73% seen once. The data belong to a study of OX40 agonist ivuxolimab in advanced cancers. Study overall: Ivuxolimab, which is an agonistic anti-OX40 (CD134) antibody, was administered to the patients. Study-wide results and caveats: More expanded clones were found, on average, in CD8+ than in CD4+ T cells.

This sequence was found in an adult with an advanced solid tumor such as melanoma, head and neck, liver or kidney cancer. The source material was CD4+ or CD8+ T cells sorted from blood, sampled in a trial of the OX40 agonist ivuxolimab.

The CDR3 reads CASSLGQGSAGYEQYF. CDR3 coding DNA: TGTGCCAGCAGCTTAGGGCAGGGGTCAGCGGGTTACGAGCAGTACTTC. This chain links TRBV7-8 with TRBJ2-7; tentatively, D is TRBD1 or TRBD2 (6 bases each). Germline V CDR1 and CDR2: SGHVS, FQNEAQ. Trimming shortened V by 1 base and J by 4 bases, and 17 bases separated the two germline ends. CDR3 length: 16 residues. Full variable domain (rest looked up from reference TRBV7-8 and TRBJ2-7): GAGVSQSPRYKVAKRGQDVALRCDPISGHVSLFWYQQALGQGPEFLTYFQNEAQLDKSGLPSDRFFAERPEGSVSTLKIQRTQQEDSAVYLCASSLGQGSAGYEQYFGPGTRLTVT.